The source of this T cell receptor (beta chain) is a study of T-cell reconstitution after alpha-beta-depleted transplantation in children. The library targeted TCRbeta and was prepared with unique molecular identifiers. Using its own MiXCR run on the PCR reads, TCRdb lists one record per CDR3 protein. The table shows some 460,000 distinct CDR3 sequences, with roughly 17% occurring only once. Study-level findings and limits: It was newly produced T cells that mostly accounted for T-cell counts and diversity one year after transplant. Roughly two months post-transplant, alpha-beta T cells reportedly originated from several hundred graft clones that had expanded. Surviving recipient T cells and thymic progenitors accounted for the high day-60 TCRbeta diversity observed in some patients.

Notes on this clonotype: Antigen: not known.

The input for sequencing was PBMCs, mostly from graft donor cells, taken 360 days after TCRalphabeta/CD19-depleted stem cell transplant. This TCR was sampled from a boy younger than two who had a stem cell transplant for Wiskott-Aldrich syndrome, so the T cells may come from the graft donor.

CDR3 sequence reads: CASSLAPVSAETQYF. The CDR3 coding sequence is TGCGCCAGCAGCTTGGCTCCAGTATCGGCGGAGACCCAGTACTTC. The gene calls are TRBV5-1 and TRBJ2-5, with D unclear. The germline V gene has CDR1 SGHRS and CDR2 YFSETQ. V dropped 0 bases and J dropped 5 bases, with 14 bases sitting between them. This CDR3 region has 15 residues.